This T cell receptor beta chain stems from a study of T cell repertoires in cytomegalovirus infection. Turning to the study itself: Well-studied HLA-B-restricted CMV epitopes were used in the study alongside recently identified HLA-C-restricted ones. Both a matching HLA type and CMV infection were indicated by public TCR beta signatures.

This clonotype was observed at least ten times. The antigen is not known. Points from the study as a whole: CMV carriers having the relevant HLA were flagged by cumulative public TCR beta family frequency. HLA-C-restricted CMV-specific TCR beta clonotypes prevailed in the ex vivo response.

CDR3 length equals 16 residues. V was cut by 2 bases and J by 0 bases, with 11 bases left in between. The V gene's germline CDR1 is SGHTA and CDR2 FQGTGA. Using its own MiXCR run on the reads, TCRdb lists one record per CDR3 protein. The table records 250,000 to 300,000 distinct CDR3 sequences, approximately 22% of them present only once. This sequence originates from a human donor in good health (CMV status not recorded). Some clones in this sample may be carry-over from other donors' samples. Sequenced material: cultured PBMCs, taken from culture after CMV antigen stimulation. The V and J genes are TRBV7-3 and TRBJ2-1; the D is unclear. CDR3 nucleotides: TGTGCCAGCAGCTTATCCGGCGGTCTCTCCTACAATGAGCAGTTCTTC. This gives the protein CASSLSGGLSYNEQFF.